This T cell receptor beta chain was documented in a study of blood T cell repertoires in COVID-19. In the study overall: The analysed material was cDNA or gDNA that came from T cells, B-cell-depleted T cells, or PBMCs.

Method: immunoSEQ multiplex PCR; TCRdb's copy keeps in-frame clones and lacks some. Of approximately 230,000 clones listed, around four fifths were seen once; the top ten hold about 20%. V dropped 0 bases and J dropped 6 bases, with 18 bases sitting between them. CDR1 GTSNPN and CDR2 SVGIG come from the germline V gene (reference sequence). This CDR3 has 16 residues. The source is a man aged 30 to 39 with active or convalescent COVID-19. The sequenced sample consisted of peripheral blood. The chain uses TRBV30 and TRBJ1-5; D not resolved. CDR3 sequence reads: CAWSVQFMRDSQPQHF. CDR3 in DNA: TGTGCCTGGAGTGTACAATTCATGAGGGATAGTCAGCCCCAGCATTTT.